This T cell receptor (beta chain) was retrieved from a study of T-cell reconstitution after alpha-beta-depleted transplantation in children (dated by TCRdb to the mid-2010s). Some background on the complete study: T-cell immune reconstitution after TCRalphabeta/CD19-depleted allogeneic hematopoietic cell transplantation in children was quantitatively tracked in the study by means of TCR repertoire profiling.

Study-level results and caveats: Apparently early alphabetaT-cell count recovery about two months after transplant reportedly relied on only several hundred rapidly expanded clones derived from non-depleted graft cells. In some patients, the high TCRbeta diversity seen at day 60 was put down to recipient T cells and intrathymic progenitors that had survived conditioning. The frequencies of hyperexpanded clones fell over the following months, and after one year, T-cell counts and TCRbeta diversity were mostly attributed to newly produced T cells.

In this sample, this clonotype turned up many times. The antigen it binds to is not known. The junction departs from germline at one end; a sequencing error may be responsible. Library prep was done by PCR. TCRdb names Illumina HiSeq 2500 as the instrument used. To normalize quantification of the TCRbeta repertoire, the TCR libraries were built with molecular barcoding that relied on unique molecular identifiers. TCRdb cleaned the public reads at Q25 with fastp, built clones with MiXCR and kept in-frame beta chains. CDR3 protein sequences are deduplicated, and each keeps its most common genes and DNA. For this sample the table gives 750,000 to 950,000 distinct CDR3 sequences, of which less than 20% were detected only once. The top ten hold approximately 4.5% of the sample. CDR3 length: 14 amino acids, cysteine to phenylalanine. This entry keeps only the CDR3 DNA: 42 bases, framed from base 1. From a lookup of the germline V gene, CDR1 and CDR2 are SGHRS and YFSETQ.

The meaning of the sample's treatment or condition label: allogeneic hematopoietic cell transplantation with graft depleted of TCRalphabeta T cells and CD19 B cells. Transplant recipients were children who received TCRalphabeta/CD19-depleted allogeneic hematopoietic cell grafts. The rearrangement combines TRBV5-1 with TRBJ2-3; TRBD2 agrees with 7 junctional bases. The sequence was obtained from a male patient aged 10 to 17 who had a stem cell transplant for acute lymphoblastic leukemia, so the T cells may come from the graft donor. The material sequenced was PBMCs, mostly from graft donor cells, taken 360 days after TCRalphabeta/CD19-depleted stem cell transplant. CDR3 reads: CASSPGRGTDTQYF. The DNA sequence is TGTGCCAGCAGCCCAGGGAGGGGAACAGATACGCAGTATTTT.